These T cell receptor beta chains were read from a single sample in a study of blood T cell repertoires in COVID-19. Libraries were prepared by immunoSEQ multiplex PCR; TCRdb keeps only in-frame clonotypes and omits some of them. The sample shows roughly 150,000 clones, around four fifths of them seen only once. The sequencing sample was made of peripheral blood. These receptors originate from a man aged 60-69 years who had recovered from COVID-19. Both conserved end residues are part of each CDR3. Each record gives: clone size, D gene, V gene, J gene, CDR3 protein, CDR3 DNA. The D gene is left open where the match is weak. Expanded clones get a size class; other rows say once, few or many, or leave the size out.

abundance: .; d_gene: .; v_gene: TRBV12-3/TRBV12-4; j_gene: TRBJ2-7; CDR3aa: CASSLKEGQYF; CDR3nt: TGTGCCAGCAGTTTAAAAGAGGGGCAGTACTTC
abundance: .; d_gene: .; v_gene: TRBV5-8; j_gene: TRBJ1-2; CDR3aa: CASSLEGETAALVYGYTF; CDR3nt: TGTGCCAGCAGCTTGGAGGGGGAAACGGCGGCATTAGTCTATGGCTACACCTTC
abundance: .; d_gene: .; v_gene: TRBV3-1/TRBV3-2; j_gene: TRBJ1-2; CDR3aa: CASSLGQYVGGYTF; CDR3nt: TGTGCCAGCAGCCTAGGACAGTATGTAGGAGGCTACACCTTC
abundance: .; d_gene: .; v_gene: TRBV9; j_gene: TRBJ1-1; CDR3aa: CASSAGGWDTEAFF; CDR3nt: TGTGCCAGCAGCGCGGGGGGTTGGGACACTGAAGCTTTCTTT
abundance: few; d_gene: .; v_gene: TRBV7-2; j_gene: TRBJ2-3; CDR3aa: CASSLGLPLTDTQYF; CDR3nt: TGTGCCAGCAGCTTAGGACTACCTCTCACAGATACGCAGTATTTT
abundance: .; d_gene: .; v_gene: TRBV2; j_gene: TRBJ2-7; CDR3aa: CASTYGTPYEQYF; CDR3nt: TGTGCCAGCACCTACGGGACACCGTACGAGCAGTACTTC
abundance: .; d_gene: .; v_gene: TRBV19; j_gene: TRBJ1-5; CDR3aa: CASSLQGDQPQHF; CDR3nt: TGTGCCAGTAGTCTACAGGGAGATCAGCCCCAGCATTTT
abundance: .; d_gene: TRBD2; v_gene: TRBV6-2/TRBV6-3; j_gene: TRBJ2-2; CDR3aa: CASSVAGGSTGELFF; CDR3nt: TGTGCCAGCAGTGTCGCGGGGGGGAGCACCGGGGAGCTGTTTTTT
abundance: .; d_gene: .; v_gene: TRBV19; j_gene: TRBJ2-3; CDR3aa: CASSIIGTASTDTQYF; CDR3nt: TGTGCCAGTAGTATTATCGGAACAGCTAGCACAGATACGCAGTATTTT
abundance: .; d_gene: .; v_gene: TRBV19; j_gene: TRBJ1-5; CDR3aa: CASSIGENQPQHF; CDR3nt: TGTGCCAGTAGTATAGGGGAGAATCAGCCCCAGCATTTT
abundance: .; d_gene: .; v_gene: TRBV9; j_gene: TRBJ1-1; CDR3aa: CASSVEDGTEAFF; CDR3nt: TGTGCCAGCAGCGTTGAGGATGGGACTGAAGCTTTCTTT
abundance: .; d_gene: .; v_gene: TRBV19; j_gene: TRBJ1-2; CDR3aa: CASSPGASRYGYTF; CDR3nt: TGTGCCAGTAGCCCTGGGGCGTCCCGCTATGGCTACACCTTC
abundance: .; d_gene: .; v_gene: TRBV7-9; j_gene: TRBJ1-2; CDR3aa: CASSATGLYGYTF; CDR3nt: TGTGCCAGCAGCGCCACAGGGCTCTATGGCTACACCTTC
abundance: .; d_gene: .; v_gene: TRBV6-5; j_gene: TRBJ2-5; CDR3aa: CASSWRVSETQYF; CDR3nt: TGTGCCAGCAGTTGGAGGGTTTCGGAGACCCAGTACTTC
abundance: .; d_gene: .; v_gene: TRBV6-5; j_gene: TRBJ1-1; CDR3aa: CASSSGVEAEAFF; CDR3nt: TGTGCCAGCAGTTCGGGGGTTGAGGCTGAAGCTTTCTTT
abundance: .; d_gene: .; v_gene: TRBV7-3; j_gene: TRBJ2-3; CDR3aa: CASSPTDRLLQYF; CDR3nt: TGTGCCAGCAGCCCTACAGACAGGCTTCTGCAGTATTTT
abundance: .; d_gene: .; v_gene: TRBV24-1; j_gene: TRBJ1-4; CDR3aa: CATSDGRGAANEKLFF; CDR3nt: TGTGCCACCAGTGATGGCCGCGGGGCCGCTAATGAAAAACTGTTTTTT
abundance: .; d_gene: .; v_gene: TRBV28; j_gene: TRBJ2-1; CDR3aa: CASLPLGLSNEQFF; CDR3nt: TGTGCCAGCCTCCCCCTGGGGCTTTCCAATGAGCAGTTCTTC
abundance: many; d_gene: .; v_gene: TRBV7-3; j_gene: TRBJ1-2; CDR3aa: CASSTGNLDYGYTF; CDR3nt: TGTGCCAGCAGCACCGGGAACTTGGACTATGGCTACACCTTC
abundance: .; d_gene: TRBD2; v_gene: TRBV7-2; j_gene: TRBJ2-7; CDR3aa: CASSLGLAVYEQYF; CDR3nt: TGTGCCAGCAGCCTCGGGCTAGCGGTCTACGAGCAGTACTTC
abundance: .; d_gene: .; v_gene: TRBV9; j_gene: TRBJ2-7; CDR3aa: CASSVGAGVDYEQYF; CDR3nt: TGTGCCAGCAGCGTAGGTGCAGGGGTGGACTACGAGCAGTACTTC
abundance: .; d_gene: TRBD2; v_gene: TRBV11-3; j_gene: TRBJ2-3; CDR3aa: CASSLTPSGTLNF; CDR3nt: TGTGCCAGCAGCTTAACCCCTAGCGGGACTTTGAATTTT
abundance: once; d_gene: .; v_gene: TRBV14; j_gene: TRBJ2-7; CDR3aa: CASPADHYEQYF; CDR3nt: TGTGCCAGCCCAGCGGACCACTACGAGCAGTACTTC
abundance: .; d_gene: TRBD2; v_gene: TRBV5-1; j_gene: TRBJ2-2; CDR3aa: CASSLVAGFPGELFF; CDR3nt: TGCGCCAGCAGCTTGGTAGCGGGGTTCCCCGGGGAGCTGTTTTTT
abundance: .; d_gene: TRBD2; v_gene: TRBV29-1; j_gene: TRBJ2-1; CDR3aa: CSVEWEGAYNEQFF; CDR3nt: TGCAGCGTTGAGTGGGAGGGAGCCTACAATGAGCAGTTCTTC
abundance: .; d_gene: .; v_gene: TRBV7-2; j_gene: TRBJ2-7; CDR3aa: CASSWGDEQYF; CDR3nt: TGTGCCAGCAGCTGGGGAGACGAGCAGTACTTC
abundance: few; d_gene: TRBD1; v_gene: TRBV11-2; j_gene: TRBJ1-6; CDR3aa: CASSLRQGAAGSPLHF; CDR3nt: TGTGCCAGCAGCCTCAGACAGGGGGCGGCAGGATCACCCCTCCACTTT
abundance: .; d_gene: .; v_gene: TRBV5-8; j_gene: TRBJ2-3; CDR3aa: CASSTGRGLRTDTQYF; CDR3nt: TGTGCCAGCAGCACAGGTAGGGGACTCCGCACAGATACGCAGTATTTT
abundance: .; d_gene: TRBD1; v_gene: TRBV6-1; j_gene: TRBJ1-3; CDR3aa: CASSETGQGLVYF; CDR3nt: TGTGCCAGCAGTGAAACGGGACAGGGGCTCGTATATTTT
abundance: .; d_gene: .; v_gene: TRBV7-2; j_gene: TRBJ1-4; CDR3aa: CASSLTSTNEKLFF; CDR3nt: TGTGCCAGCAGCTTGACTTCAACTAATGAAAAACTGTTTTTT
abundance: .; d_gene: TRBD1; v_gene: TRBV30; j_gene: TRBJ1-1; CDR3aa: CAWSLGQGNTEAFF; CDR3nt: TGTGCCTGGAGTTTGGGACAGGGGAACACTGAAGCTTTCTTT
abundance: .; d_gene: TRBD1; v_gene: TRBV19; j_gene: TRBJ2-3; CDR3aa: CASSISSRGSDTQYF; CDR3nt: TGTGCCAGTAGTATAAGCAGCAGGGGGTCAGATACGCAGTATTTT
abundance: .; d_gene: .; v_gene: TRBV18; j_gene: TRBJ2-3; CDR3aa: CASSPRGSTDTQYF; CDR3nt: TGTGCCAGCTCACCAAGGGGGTCCACAGATACGCAGTATTTT
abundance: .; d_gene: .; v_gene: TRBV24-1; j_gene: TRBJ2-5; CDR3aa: CATSDVPGADQETQYF; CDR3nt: TGTGCCACCAGTGATGTGCCAGGGGCGGACCAAGAGACCCAGTACTTC
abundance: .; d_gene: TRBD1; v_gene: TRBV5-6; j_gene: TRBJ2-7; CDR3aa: CASSLVGGQGSYEQYF; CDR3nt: TGTGCCAGCAGCTTGGTCGGGGGACAGGGGAGCTACGAGCAGTACTTC
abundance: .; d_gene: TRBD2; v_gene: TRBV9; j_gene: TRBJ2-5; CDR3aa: CASSSKAGLETQYF; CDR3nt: TGTGCCAGCAGTTCAAAAGCGGGGCTGGAGACCCAGTACTTC
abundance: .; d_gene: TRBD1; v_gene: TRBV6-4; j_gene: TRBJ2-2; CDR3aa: CASSVSGDRETGELFF; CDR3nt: TGTGCCAGCAGTGTTTCTGGGGACAGGGAAACCGGGGAGCTGTTTTTT
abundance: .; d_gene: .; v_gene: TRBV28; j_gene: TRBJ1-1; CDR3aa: CASSPYSAGLVEAFF; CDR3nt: TGTGCCAGCAGTCCGTATTCGGCAGGGTTGGTTGAAGCTTTCTTT
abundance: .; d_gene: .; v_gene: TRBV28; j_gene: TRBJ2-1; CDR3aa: CASSHNNEQFF; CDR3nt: TGTGCCAGCAGCCACAACAATGAGCAGTTCTTC
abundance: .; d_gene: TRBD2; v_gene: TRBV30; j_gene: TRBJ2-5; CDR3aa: CAWSVVWTSGGDPTETQYF; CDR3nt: TGTGCCTGGAGTGTAGTCTGGACTAGCGGGGGGGACCCTACCGAGACCCAGTACTTC
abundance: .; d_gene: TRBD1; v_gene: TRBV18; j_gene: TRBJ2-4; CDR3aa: CASSPPRTGGGEGLAKNIQYF; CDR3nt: TGTGCCAGCTCACCACCTCGGACAGGGGGCGGTGAAGGTTTAGCCAAAAACATTCAGTACTTC
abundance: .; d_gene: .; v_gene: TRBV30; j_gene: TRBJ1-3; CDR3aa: CAWSVSTGDLSGNTIYF; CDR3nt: TGTGCCTGGAGTGTATCGACGGGTGACCTCTCTGGAAACACCATATATTTT
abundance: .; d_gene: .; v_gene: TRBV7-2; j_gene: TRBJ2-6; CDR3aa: CASSLERYLLSGANVLTF; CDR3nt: TGTGCCAGCAGCTTAGAACGGTACCTCCTCTCTGGGGCCAACGTCCTGACTTTC
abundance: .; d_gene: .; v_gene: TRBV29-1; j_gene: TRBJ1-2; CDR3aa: CSVEDHGGGGYTF; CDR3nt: TGCAGCGTTGAAGATCATGGCGGGGGCGGCTACACCTTC
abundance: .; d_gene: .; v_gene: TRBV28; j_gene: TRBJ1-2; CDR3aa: CASSGQFYGYTF; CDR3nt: TGTGCCAGCAGTGGACAGTTCTATGGCTACACCTTC
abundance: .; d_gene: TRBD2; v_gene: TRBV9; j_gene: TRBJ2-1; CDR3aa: CASSVALAGGPVNEQFF; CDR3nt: TGTGCCAGCAGCGTAGCATTGGCGGGAGGGCCGGTCAATGAGCAGTTCTTC
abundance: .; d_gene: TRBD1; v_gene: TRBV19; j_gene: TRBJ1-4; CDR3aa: CASSSSTGDTNEKLFF; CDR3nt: TGTGCCAGTAGTTCTTCGACAGGGGACACTAATGAAAAACTGTTTTTT
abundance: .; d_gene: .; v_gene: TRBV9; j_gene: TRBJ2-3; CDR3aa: CASSVGWGLADTQYF; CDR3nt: TGTGCCAGCAGCGTAGGGTGGGGGCTGGCAGATACGCAGTATTTT
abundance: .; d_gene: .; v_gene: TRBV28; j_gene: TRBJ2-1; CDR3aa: CASSFVPPGDPYNEQFF; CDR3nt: TGTGCCAGCAGTTTTGTCCCCCCAGGGGACCCTTACAATGAGCAGTTCTTC
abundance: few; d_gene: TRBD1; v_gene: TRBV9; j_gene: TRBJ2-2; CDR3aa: CASRKLRTGGGTGELFF; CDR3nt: TGTGCCAGCAGGAAACTAAGGACAGGGGGTGGCACCGGGGAGCTGTTTTTT
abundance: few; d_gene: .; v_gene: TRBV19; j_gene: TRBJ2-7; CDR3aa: CASKLAPTYEQYF; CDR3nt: TGTGCCAGTAAGTTAGCACCCACCTACGAGCAGTACTTC
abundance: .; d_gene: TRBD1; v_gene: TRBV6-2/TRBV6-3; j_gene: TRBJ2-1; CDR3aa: CASSSGFGTGANEQFF; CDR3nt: TGTGCCAGCAGTAGTGGGTTCGGGACAGGGGCAAATGAGCAGTTCTTC
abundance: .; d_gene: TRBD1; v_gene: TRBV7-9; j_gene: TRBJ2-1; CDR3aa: CASSTQSGWDSQFF; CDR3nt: TGTGCCAGCAGCACACAGAGTGGCTGGGACAGCCAGTTCTTC
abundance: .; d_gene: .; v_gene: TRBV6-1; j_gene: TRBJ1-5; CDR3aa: CASSERKAVNQPQHF; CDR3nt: TGTGCCAGCAGTGAGAGGAAGGCTGTGAATCAGCCCCAGCATTTT
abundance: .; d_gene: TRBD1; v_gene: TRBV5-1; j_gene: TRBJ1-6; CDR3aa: CASSSGTTGGGSPLHF; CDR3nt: TGCGCCAGCAGCTCCGGCACTACAGGGGGCGGTTCACCCCTCCACTTT
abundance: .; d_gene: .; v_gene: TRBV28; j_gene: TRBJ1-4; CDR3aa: CASSLGSGDNDKLFF; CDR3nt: TGTGCCAGCAGTTTAGGTTCAGGCGATAATGACAAACTGTTTTTT
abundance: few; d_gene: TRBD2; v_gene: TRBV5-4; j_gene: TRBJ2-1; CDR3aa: CASSSWTSYNEQFF; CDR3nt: TGTGCCAGCAGCTCCTGGACTAGCTACAATGAGCAGTTCTTC